These T cell receptor beta chains were read from a single sample in a study of cytomegalovirus exposure and HLA in healthy donors. TCRdb's copy holds only in-frame clones and misses some; the assay was immunoSEQ multiplex PCR. Among more than 110,000 clones listed, roughly 71% were seen once. Sequencing input: PBMCs. These receptors were taken from a man in his thirties or forties in good health and CMV-seronegative. The conserved cysteine and the conserved F or W are not part of the CDR3 here. The size entry is marked missing in some rows and otherwise reads once, few, many or a size class.

size: .; length: 13; J: TRBJ1-3; V: TRBV6-6; CDR3: ASSYTQGSMNTIY
size: .; length: 16; J: TRBJ1-1; V: TRBV28; CDR3: ASLPRYRDRVKVAEAF
size: .; length: 11; J: TRBJ1-1; V: TRBV9; CDR3: ASSVTLNTEAF
size: .; length: 13; J: TRBJ2-5; V: TRBV15; CDR3: ATSSTLAEQETQY
size: .; length: 10; J: TRBJ2-1; V: TRBV7-2; CDR3: AGSSEGQVVF
size: .; length: 14; J: TRBJ1-2; V: TRBV5-1; CDR3: ASSSKPSGQGSGYT
size: .; length: 12; J: TRBJ1-1; V: TRBV5-6; CDR3: ASSLGTGNTEAF
size: .; length: 12; J: TRBJ2-7; V: TRBV6-5; CDR3: ASSRGQEGYEQY
size: .; length: 16; J: TRBJ2-6; V: TRBV9; CDR3: ASSDPTGGLSIANGLT
size: .; length: 14; J: TRBJ1-5; V: TRBV6-6; CDR3: ASSGQIGLSNQPQH
size: .; length: 12; J: TRBJ2-3; V: TRBV29-1; CDR3: SVGAGGPTDTQY
size: few; length: 11; J: TRBJ2-5; V: TRBV28; CDR3: ASSSTPGETQY
size: .; length: 12; J: TRBJ1-3; V: TRBV11-2; CDR3: ASSFTGAGNTIY
size: .; length: 13; J: TRBJ1-3; V: TRBV7-2; CDR3: ASSVPTGAGNTIY
size: .; length: 17; J: TRBJ2-2; V: TRBV21-1; CDR3: ASSISSGGTPTNTGELF
size: few; length: 11; J: TRBJ1-1; V: TRBV2; CDR3: ASGGTVNTEAF
size: .; length: 14; J: TRBJ2-1; V: TRBV28; CDR3: ASSSYRRGSYNEQF
size: .; length: 12; J: TRBJ1-5; V: TRBV19; CDR3: ASSIGGYNQPQH
size: .; length: 13; J: TRBJ1-3; V: TRBV9; CDR3: ASSRGLSSGNTIY
size: .; length: 12; J: TRBJ1-6; V: TRBV2; CDR3: ASSPGTANSPLH
size: .; length: 9; J: TRBJ2-1; V: TRBV5-4; CDR3: ASNRYNEQF
size: .; length: 12; J: TRBJ1-5; V: TRBV5-1; CDR3: ASRPSGAGQPQH
size: .; length: 11; J: TRBJ2-3; V: TRBV5-1; CDR3: ASSYERGDTQY
size: once; length: 15; J: TRBJ1-1; V: TRBV5-5; CDR3: ASSLRQGANKGTEAF
size: .; length: 15; J: TRBJ2-3; V: TRBV9; CDR3: ASSVEGGGGRIDTQY
size: .; length: 12; J: TRBJ2-2; V: TRBV19; CDR3: ASSREFSPGELF
size: .; length: 14; J: TRBJ1-5; V: TRBV5-6; CDR3: ASSLLGGYSNQPQH
size: few; length: 11; J: TRBJ2-7; V: TRBV7-8; CDR3: ASSLVAAYEQY
size: .; length: 11; J: TRBJ2-5; V: TRBV6-5; CDR3: ASRRGFQETQY
size: .; length: 12; J: TRBJ2-1; V: TRBV30; CDR3: AGMTSGSYNEQF
size: .; length: 11; J: TRBJ2-5; V: TRBV5-5; CDR3: ASSGTVQETQY
size: few; length: 16; J: TRBJ2-1; V: TRBV4-1; CDR3: ASSQDRVGRPSYNEQF
size: .; length: 13; J: TRBJ1-2; V: TRBV5-8; CDR3: ASSPGLGGFYGYT
size: .; length: 11; J: TRBJ2-5; V: TRBV7-2; CDR3: ASSRGNLETQY
size: .; length: 10; J: TRBJ1-5; V: TRBV30; CDR3: AWSGGAGSQH
size: .; length: 16; J: TRBJ1-3; V: TRBV19; CDR3: ASSTPGQGYGSGNTIY
size: .; length: 13; J: TRBJ2-1; V: TRBV5-8; CDR3: ASSFRGGPYNEQF
size: .; length: 12; J: TRBJ2-7; V: TRBV10-3; CDR3: AISGRGSSYEQY
size: few; length: 12; J: TRBJ2-7; V: TRBV11-2; CDR3: ASLGDIPSYEQY
size: .; length: 14; J: TRBJ2-7; V: TRBV28; CDR3: ASSLVPTGALYEQY
size: .; length: 15; J: TRBJ2-6; V: TRBV5-1; CDR3: ASRPDRATSGANGLT
size: .; length: 9; J: TRBJ2-7; V: TRBV11-2; CDR3: ASSSIYEQY
size: .; length: 17; J: TRBJ2-4; V: TRBV7-8; CDR3: ASSPSGGGSEGAKNIQY
size: .; length: 13; J: TRBJ1-2; V: TRBV6-1; CDR3: ASSEVMDTDYGYT
size: .; length: 16; J: TRBJ2-7; V: TRBV28; CDR3: ASRTRDYIRGPKSQQY
size: .; length: 12; J: TRBJ2-7; V: TRBV11-2; CDR3: ASSPPGFGYEQY
size: .; length: 12; J: TRBJ2-7; V: TRBV5-1; CDR3: ASSPSPPNYEQY
size: .; length: 15; J: TRBJ1-3; V: TRBV21-1; CDR3: ASSSLPTGSFGNTIY
size: .; length: 12; J: TRBJ2-3; V: TRBV5-4; CDR3: AIPGLAGGDTQY
size: few; length: 11; J: TRBJ2-7; V: TRBV28; CDR3: ASTLGTGNEQY
size: .; length: 14; J: TRBJ2-4; V: TRBV7-9; CDR3: ASSASTEYLKNIQY
size: .; length: 12; J: TRBJ1-1; V: TRBV7-9; CDR3: ASSLGQGSTEAF
size: .; length: 12; J: TRBJ1-5; V: TRBV28; CDR3: ASSLGGGNQPQH
size: .; length: 13; J: TRBJ1-5; V: TRBV28; CDR3: ASSWGQGRIQPQH
size: .; length: 14; J: TRBJ2-1; V: TRBV5-6; CDR3: ASSLEGRRSYNEQF
size: .; length: 12; J: TRBJ1-4; V: TRBV5-6; CDR3: ASSRDSFNEKLF
size: .; length: 12; J: TRBJ2-5; V: TRBV19; CDR3: ASSNQGLQETQY
size: once; length: 12; J: TRBJ2-7; V: TRBV13; CDR3: ASSTRQGAYEQY
size: few; length: 11; J: TRBJ1-1; V: TRBV29-1; CDR3: SAEDRGGTEAF
size: .; length: 15; J: TRBJ1-4; V: TRBV11-2; CDR3: ASSLDLGGAGREKLF